The 9 T cell receptor beta chains given below trace back to one sample, sequenced in a study of T cells expressing NK-cell markers. TCRdb reanalyzed the 5' RACE reads and collapses them to one entry per CDR3 protein, without DNA. The sample includes around 280,000 distinct CDR3 sequences. Sequenced material: blood T cells: a sorted CD56 or NKG2C T cell subset, CD4+ or CD8+ T cells, or bulk PBMC T cells (not recorded which). These TCRs come from a man aged 18 to 29 in good health.

The CDR3 region is CATAGGYNEQFF. This sequence joins TRBV24-1 and TRBJ2-1; TCRdb's D gene call, TRBD2, goes unchecked for lack of DNA. Germline CDR1 KGHDR, CDR2 SFDVKD. The CDR3 runs to 12 residues.

The rearrangement uses TRBV29-1 and TRBJ2-1; TCRdb indicates TRBD2, and absent DNA this call remains unverified. The germline V gene has CDR1 SQVTM and CDR2 ANQGSEA. The CDR3 runs 12 residues. The CDR3 reads CSGLAGVNEQFF.

The V gene is TRBV12-3 or TRBV12-4, the J gene TRBJ2-3; TCRdb indicates TRBD2, and absent DNA this call remains unverified. The CDR3 extends over 14 amino acids. The chain's CDR3 is CASSKSGRWVTQYF.

V and J are TRBV10-3 and TRBJ2-5; TCRdb returns TRBD2, unconfirmable since there is no DNA. In germline, CDR1 is ENHRY, CDR2 SYGVKD. The CDR3 spans 16 residues. This CDR3 reads CAIRGTSGENQETQYF.

The CDR3 spells CASSLDVNTEAFF. The genes are TRBV2 and TRBJ1-1. This CDR3 is built from 13 residues. CDR1 is SNHLY and CDR2 is FYNNEI in the germline V gene.

The chain carries TRBV11-3 and TRBJ2-2; TCRdb proposes TRBD2, but this gene call is untestable without DNA. Germline assignment: CDR1 SGHNT and CDR2 YENEEA. This CDR3 has 16 residues. The CDR3 loop is CASSPPRLAGGWELFF.

This CDR3 reads CASSGQGQRYNEQFF. The chain joins TRBV5-6 to TRBJ2-1; absent DNA, TCRdb's TRBD1 call cannot be checked. From germline, CDR1 is SGHDT and CDR2 YYEEEE. This CDR3 has 15 residues.

V gene TRBV7-2 combines with J gene TRBJ2-1; TCRdb indicates TRBD1, and absent DNA this call remains unverified. The CDR3 has 13 amino acids. Germline values: CDR1 SGHTA, CDR2 FQGNSA. The CDR3 reads CASREQGYNEQFF.

The gene calls are TRBV5-5 and TRBJ2-7; TCRdb proposes TRBD1, but this gene call is untestable without DNA. The germline V gene has CDR1 SGHKS and CDR2 YYEKEE (reference sequence). The CDR3 length is 15 residues. The CDR3 reads CASSLADSSPYEQYF. Supplemented by reference TRBV5-5 and TRBJ2-7, the full variable domain reads DAGVTQSPTHLIKTRGQQVTLRCSPISGHKSVSWYQQVLGQGPQFIFQYYEKEERGRGNFPDRFSARQFPNYSSELNVNALLLGDSALYLCASSLADSSPYEQYFGPGTRLTVT.